Reported below is one T cell receptor beta chain. This clonotype was observed at least ten times. Its antigen is unknown. Per-base quality was not reported, and no clone a single base away is much larger than it. The time point label corresponds to: longitudinal time-point 2. Unsorted PBMC libraries were generated from 2 million PBMCs stored in RNAlater at -80 °C until RNA extraction. Peripheral blood was subjected to Ficoll-Hypaque density gradient centrifugation to isolate PBMCs, which were then cryopreserved in liquid nitrogen. This entry comes from a study of neurological immune-mediated disorders (dated by TCRdb to between 2019 and 2020). Looking at the study overall: Peripheral blood TCR-beta repertoires from patients with HTLV-I-associated myelopathy (HAM/TSP), patients with multiple sclerosis, and healthy controls were compared in the study using UMI-based sequencing. The approximately 110 TCR-beta libraries included longitudinal samples, technical triplicates and paired sorted CD4+ and CD8+ T-cell subsets alongside PBMC samples. Longitudinal HAM/TSP donors and healthy donors each had 3 time-points at intervals of about 3-45 months. The cohort was made up of 68 subjects, consisting of some 15 HAM/TSP patients, around 35 multiple sclerosis patients and approximately 20 healthy controls. Overall study outcomes, separate from this receptor: No identical CDR3 amino acid sequences were found to be shared among expanded clones across subjects, suggesting that TCR-beta repertoires were private in all groups. TCR clonal expansion was greatest in HAM/TSP patients and smallest in MS patients, who ranked below even healthy controls.

V loses 1 base of germline sequence and J loses 6 bases, and the interval between the two ends is 16 bases. The CDR3 sequence holds 15 residues, the cysteine and phenylalanine included. Of the read, only the CDR3 DNA is kept; its 45 bases are in frame from base 1. The germline V gene gives CDR1 as SGHRS and CDR2 as YFSETQ. cDNA synthesis used template-switch 5'RACE with a primer carrying a 10-nucleotide random unique molecular identifier tagging each TCR transcript. Every sequencing run covered 15-18 subjects and yielded more than 170 million TCR-beta sequences. The RNeasy kit was used to extract total RNA. TCR-beta VDJ regions were amplified with primers for the TCR constant region and the 5'RACE anchor, using the KAPA Real-time Library Amplification kit. Sample indexes and Illumina adaptors were added in a first PCR, and a second PCR then increased library yield. After Ampure bead purification, the roughly 650 bp TCR product was size-selected on a 2% E-gel SizeSelection system. Before pooling, library quality was assessed on a Bioanalyzer, concentration was determined with Qubit, and library quantification was performed with the Kapa Library Quantification kit. An Illumina HiSeq 2500 was used to sequence the libraries paired-end at 2 x 150 bp. To increase sequence diversity, about 23-30% phiX was spiked into each library pool. Per the authors' processing: The quality-filtered reads were processed with the UMI-based MiGEC pipeline, whose error correction step removed more than 90% of the raw TCR sequences. IMGT germline references were used for aligning VDJ genes, and each clonotype was defined as a unique CDR3 amino acid sequence together with its V-J genes. VDJtools evaluated clonal expansion, Shannon diversity and CDR3 relatedness (CalcPairwiseDistances, ClusterSamples); CLCbio workbench built phylogenetic trees. Clones with at least 8 unique UMIs were defined as expanded, with this threshold being based on coefficient-of-variation modelling across technical triplicates. Starting from the raw public reads, TCRdb applied fastp trimming at Q25, assembled clones with MiXCR and retained in-frame beta chains. Rows with a matching CDR3 protein are joined into one entry that keeps the most common DNA and genes. The authors' filters were not applied to this entry. A total of some 87,000 distinct CDR3 sequences appear in this sample, roughly 13% of them only once. The ten most abundant clones make up approximately 5% of the sample.

The chain uses TRBV5-1 and TRBJ1-2; no D gene is confidently identified. What was sequenced was PBMCs. This TCR was recovered from a female donor with HTLV-1-associated myelopathy (HAM/TSP). The bases are TGCGCCAGCAGCTTGTATCCGGTAACTGTTGATGGCTACACCTTC. It translates as CASSLYPVTVDGYTF.